The next 18 T cell receptor beta chains were all read from a single sample in a study of blood T cell repertoires in COVID-19. TCRdb's copy holds only in-frame clones and misses some; the assay was immunoSEQ multiplex PCR. The sample has 270,000 or so clones; roughly 89% are singletons. Material for sequencing was peripheral blood. The origin of the receptors is a middle-aged woman who had recovered from COVID-19.

V and J are TRBV5-5 and TRBJ1-1; D uncertain. CDR1 and CDR2 from the germline V gene are SGHKS and YYEKEE (reference sequence). The germline V and J ends were trimmed by 2 bases and 0 bases, with 5 bases remaining between them. This CDR3 comprises 13 residues. CDR3 amino acids: CASSFTLNTEAFF. In DNA, the CDR3 is TGTGCCAGCAGCTTTACATTGAACACTGAAGCTTTCTTT.

In its sample, this clone was seen a few times. The CDR3 loop reads CASSPKDYSGGNEQFF. The CDR3 region has the DNA TGTGCCAGCAGCCCTAAGGACTATTCGGGTGGGAATGAGCAGTTCTTC. The rearrangement joins TRBV5-5 to TRBJ2-1; a possible D gene is TRBD2 (6 bases). V was trimmed by 4 bases and J by 7 bases, leaving 21 bases between them. Germline V lookup: CDR1 SGHKS, CDR2 YYEKEE (reference sequence). This CDR3 is 16 amino acids long.

The V call is TRBV6-5, the J call TRBJ1-5; 10 nucleotides align to TRBD1. This CDR3 is built from 14 residues. Germline lookup yields CDR1 MNHEY and CDR2 SVGAGI. V was pared by 6 bases and J by 4 bases, with 3 bases of the junction left unmatched. This CDR3 is CASSRGQGNQPQHF. In nucleotides, the CDR3 is TGTGCCAGCAGCCGGGGACAGGGGAATCAGCCCCAGCATTTT.

This clone was counted between two and nine times. DNA of the CDR3: TGTGCCAGCAGCGAGGGAGGTCGGACTGAAGCTTTCTTT. Amino acid sequence: CASSEGGRTEAFF. The J gene is TRBJ1-1, the V gene TRBV28, with D unclear. Germline CDR1 is MDHEN and CDR2 is SYDVKM. This CDR3 comprises 13 residues. The V and J ends lost 6 bases and 5 bases respectively, with 13 bases between them.

The chain uses TRBV19 and TRBJ2-2, with TRBD2 matching 7 bases. The length of the CDR3 is 17 residues. With V trimmed by 7 bases and J by 3 bases, 14 bases remained unmatched. The germline V gene has CDR1 LNHDA and CDR2 SQIVND (reference sequence). The CDR3 bases are TGTGCCAGTACTACTATAATCGCGGGGGTTCACACCGGGGAGCTGTTTTTT. It codes for CASTTIIAGVHTGELFF.

About this clone itself: Other DNA sequences in the sample encode the same CDR3. The chain recombines TRBV10-3 with TRBJ1-1; 11 bases agree with TRBD1. The CDR3 consists of 14 residues. The V gene's germline CDR1 is ENHRY and CDR2 SYGVKD. J lost 5 bases, V lost 4 bases, and 3 bases had no gene match. The CDR3 coding sequence is TGTGCCATCAGTGGGGGGACAGGGGGAACTGAAGCTTTCTTT. This translates into CAISGGTGGTEAFF.

This rearrangement joins TRBV19 to TRBJ2-3; unclear D gene. The CDR3 is 13 residues long. V gave up 6 bases and J gave up 3 bases, with 10 bases separating them. Germline V CDR1 and CDR2: LNHDA, SQIVND (reference sequence). The CDR3 loop reads CASSSGDTDTQYF. Here the CDR3 DNA reads TGTGCCAGTAGCTCGGGTGATACAGATACGCAGTATTTT.

This clone was observed a single time. Here the CDR3 reads CASKTGIPNQPQHF. The DNA of the CDR3 is TGCGCCAGCAAAACGGGGATCCCCAATCAGCCCCAGCATTTT. The V and J genes are TRBV10-2 and TRBJ1-5; D remains ambiguous. This CDR3 is 14 amino acids long. V was pared by 7 bases and J by 3 bases, with 13 bases between. CDR1 is WSHSY, CDR2 SAAADI, per germline.

The V gene is TRBV4-3, the J gene TRBJ1-1; no clear D. The germline V and J ends were trimmed by 0 bases and 1 base, with 12 bases remaining between them. This CDR3 region has 16 residues. The germline V gene encodes CDR1 LGHNA and CDR2 YSLEER. CDR3 protein: CASSQDMAEGNTEAFF. For the CDR3, the DNA is TGCGCCAGCAGCCAAGATATGGCGGAGGGGAACACTGAAGCTTTCTTT.

The chain is built from TRBV19 and TRBJ1-3; a possible D gene is TRBD1 (5 bases). Germline V gives CDR1 LNHDA, CDR2 SQIVND (reference sequence). Trimming took off 6 bases at V and 0 bases at J, with 18 bases between the two ends. The CDR3 is 17 amino acids. Here the CDR3 DNA reads TGTGCCAGTAGAGGGATCACAGGAATTCTCTCTGGAAACACCATATATTTT. This codes for CASRGITGILSGNTIYF.

This chain links TRBV12-3 or TRBV12-4 with TRBJ1-4; D uncertain. Trimming removed 8 bases from V and 4 bases from J, with 8 bases in between. This CDR3 comprises 12 residues. CDR3 DNA: TGTGCCAGCGCCCCGAGTAATGAAAAACTGTTTTTT. Translation: CASAPSNEKLFF.

This sequence joins TRBV10-3 and TRBJ2-5; possible D gene TRBD2, 5 bases. The germline V gene encodes CDR1 ENHRY and CDR2 SYGVKD. V dropped 5 bases and J dropped 1 base, with 11 bases sitting between them. The CDR3 loop spans 14 amino acids. The CDR3 DNA reads TGTGCCATCAGTTCTTTAGGAGGCCAAGAGACCCAGTACTTC. This translates into CAISSLGGQETQYF.

The CDR3 region is CAISESTGGLNTEAFF. In nucleotides, the CDR3 is TGTGCCATCAGTGAGTCGACAGGCGGGCTGAACACTGAAGCTTTCTTT. The V gene is TRBV10-3, the J gene TRBJ1-1; a possible D gene is TRBD1 (6 bases). Germline CDR1 ENHRY, CDR2 SYGVKD. V dropped 0 bases and J dropped 0 bases, with 11 bases sitting between them. This CDR3 has 16 residues.

The chain joins TRBV11-2 to TRBJ1-2; 9 positions agree with TRBD1. Unmatched junction bases numbered 7, after V lost 5 bases and J lost 3 bases. The V gene's germline CDR1 is SGHAT and CDR2 FQNNGV. The CDR3 spans 15 residues. This CDR3 reads CASSPPDRGDYGYTF. In nucleotides, the CDR3 is TGTGCCAGCAGCCCCCCGGACAGGGGTGACTATGGCTACACCTTC.

The chain couples TRBV28 to TRBJ2-7; 10 bases map to TRBD1. CDR3 length equals 14 residues. Germline CDR1 MDHEN, CDR2 SYDVKM. J gave up 3 bases and V 6 bases, and 5 bases lay outside the gene matches. CDR3 sequence reads: CASSRDRGLYEQYF. The CDR3 nucleotides are TGTGCCAGCAGCCGGGACAGGGGCCTCTACGAGCAGTACTTC.

This clone has just a few counts. The chain is built from TRBV28 and TRBJ2-7; 11 bases line up with TRBD1. V trimming: 2 bases; J trimming: 3 bases; junction bases outside the gene matches: 3. Germline V gene data show CDR1 as MDHEN and CDR2 as SYDVKM. The length of the CDR3 is 15 residues. The CDR3 nucleotides are TGTGCCAGCAGTTTACGGGACAGGGGGAACTACGAGCAGTACTTC. It specifies CASSLRDRGNYEQYF.

The chain recombines TRBV7-2 with TRBJ2-1; 12 bases fit TRBD2. CDR3 length equals 15 residues. Germline-derived CDR1 and CDR2 are SGHTA and FQGNSA. With 2 bases clipped from V and 6 bases from J, the junction kept 2 bases outside the gene matches. The CDR3 spells CASSLWTSGINEQFF. The CDR3 DNA reads as TGTGCCAGCAGCTTATGGACTAGCGGGATCAATGAGCAGTTCTTC.

This sequence joins TRBV5-1 and TRBJ2-3; 14 bases fit TRBD2. This CDR3 region has 17 residues. CDR1 is SGHRS and CDR2 is YFSETQ in the germline V gene. V gave up 4 bases and J gave up 2 bases; unmatched junction bases: 6. The CDR3 loop reads CASSRLAGGRVTDTQYF. For the CDR3, the DNA is TGCGCCAGCAGCCGACTAGCGGGGGGGCGAGTCACAGATACGCAGTATTTT. The full variable domain, rest sourced from reference TRBV5-1 and TRBJ2-3, is KAGVTQTPRYLIKTRGQQVTLSCSPISGHRSVSWYQQTPGQGLQFLFEYFSETQRNKGNFPGRFSGRQFSNSRSEMNVSTLELGDSALYLCASSRLAGGRVTDTQYFGPGTRLTVL.